This T cell receptor beta chain is from a study of blood T cell repertoires in COVID-19. Here immunoSEQ multiplex PCR was the method, and the copy in TCRdb shows in-frame clones only, minus some. The profile shows more than 70,000 clones, around 88% of them singletons. The V end was cut by 0 bases, the J end by 5 bases, with 13 bases between. This CDR3 spans 15 amino acids. Germline V lookup: CDR1 SGHTA, CDR2 FQGNSA. J is TRBJ2-5 and V is TRBV7-2; TRBD2 is a possible D gene (5 bases). The sequence was obtained from a man in his sixties with acute or convalescent COVID-19. The source material was peripheral blood. CDR3 residues: CASSLAGRVGETQYF. CDR3 coding DNA: TGTGCCAGCAGCTTAGCGGGGAGAGTCGGGGAGACCCAGTACTTC.